This TCR beta chain was recovered during a study of T cell clonotyping in hematopoietic cell transplantation. V was clipped by 3 bases and J by 1 base, with 10 bases between them. The germline gives CDR1 MNHNS, CDR2 SASEGT. CDR3 length equals 14 residues. The assay was immunoSEQ multiplex PCR, and TCRdb's table has in-frame clones only and misses some. The sample contains about 19,000 clones, roughly 84% of which appear only once. Whole-study results and caveats: Recipient TCR diversity dropped after transplant; expanded clonotypes rose from day 30 to 180. Broader posttransplant TCR repertoire diversity was predicted by graft donor and pretransplant recipient Inverse Simpson Index values. Few recipient clonotypes overlapped donors; over 95% were de novo at given depth. Without cell sorting, CD4 versus CD8 contributions remain unresolved.

Details on this clone: Its antigen is unknown.

The TCR originated in a man between 60 and 75 years old in good health. Some clones in this sample may be carry-over from other donors' samples. The gene calls are TRBV6-1 and TRBJ2-7; D gene unclear. Sequencing was carried out using peripheral blood mononuclear cells. CDR3 region: CASSDRQLSYEQYF. DNA for the CDR3: TGTGCCAGCAGTGATAGGCAGCTATCCTACGAGCAGTACTTC.